This T cell receptor (beta chain) is drawn from a study of blood T cells in healthy people across ages. Through a sample-barcoded 5' primer and a J-beta primer mix, a second PCR was run for 7 to 11 cycles. Via MiXCR, TCRdb re-called the 5' RACE reads, giving one row per CDR3 protein. The table shows roughly 790,000 distinct CDR3 sequences, with around 46% occurring only once. Germline CDR1 DFQATT, CDR2 SNEGSKA (reference sequence). The CDR3 contains 16 residues. Trimming took 0 bases from V and 7 from J; bases not matched to a gene: 11. This receptor was obtained from a woman aged 55-69 years in good health. Material: blood. The chain combines TRBV20-1 with TRBJ2-2, with TRBD1 matching over 7 bases. The CDR3 bases are TGCAGTGCTAGAGAACTAGGACAGGCTTCGAACGGGGAGCTGTTTTTT. Translating it yields CSARELGQASNGELFF.